This T cell receptor beta chain was identified in a study of OX40 agonist ivuxolimab in advanced cancers. Study-level information: Ivuxolimab is a fully human IgG2 antibody that activates OX40 (CD134). Earlier anti-PD-1, anti-PD-L1 or anti-CTLA-4 therapy was permitted; 30% to 50% had received some.

Repertoires were generated with immunoSEQ multiplex PCR, while TCRdb's copy carries only in-frame clones and drops some. The repertoire holds approximately 98,000 clones, with under 85% as singletons. The ends were cut back, 0 bases at V and 5 bases at J, with 10 bases in the middle. The length of the CDR3 is 14 residues. Germline V lookup: CDR1 SGDLS, CDR2 YYNGEE. Material: CD4+ or CD8+ T cells sorted from blood, obtained in a trial of the OX40 agonist ivuxolimab. V and J are TRBV9 and TRBJ2-3; D possibly corresponds to TRBD2 (5 bases). The clonotype originates from an adult with an advanced solid tumor such as melanoma, head and neck, liver or kidney cancer. CDR3 residues: CASSVEGLQDTQYF. The CDR3 region has the DNA TGTGCCAGCAGCGTAGAAGGACTGCAAGATACGCAGTATTTT.